This is a list of T cell receptor beta chains from one sample in a study of T-cell memory formation after mild COVID-19. TCRdb redid the calling of the 5' RACE reads with MiXCR, one entry per CDR3 protein. The sample has just over 350,000 distinct CDR3 sequences, around 15% seen once. The source material was PBMCs or a T cell subset sorted from them (not recorded which). The receptors derive from a man aged 18 to 29 who had mild COVID-19 (a few samples of this study predate the infection). Cell type and time point are not known. CDR3s include the opening cysteine and the closing phenylalanine or tryptophan. The D gene is left open where the match is weak. Part of the rows lack a size; the others show once, few, many or a class for expanded clones.

TRBJ2-1 many TRBD2 TRBV18 CASSPLLAGSFSEQFF TGTGCCAGCTCACCACTACTAGCGGGTTCGTTCAGTGAGCAGTTCTTC
TRBJ2-7 NA TRBD2 TRBV20-1 CSASLADFSYEQYF TGCAGTGCTAGCCTAGCGGACTTCTCCTACGAGCAGTACTTC
TRBJ2-2 few NA TRBV9 CASRVGGTHTGELFF TGTGCCAGCAGAGTGGGGGGTACCCACACCGGGGAGCTGTTTTTT
TRBJ2-5 few TRBD2 TRBV7-9 CASSVQTGGETQYF TGTGCCAGCAGCGTGCAAACGGGGGGAGAGACCCAGTACTTC
TRBJ1-1 NA TRBD1 TRBV15 CATSVDRATEAFF TGTGCCACCAGCGTAGACAGGGCCACTGAAGCTTTCTTT
TRBJ2-1 NA TRBD1 TRBV5-1 CASSAPGTGNDEQFF TGCGCCAGCAGCGCGCCCGGGACAGGGAACGATGAGCAGTTCTTC
TRBJ1-1 NA NA TRBV12-3/TRBV12-4 CASSYQNTEAFF TGTGCCAGCAGTTATCAGAACACTGAAGCTTTCTTT
TRBJ1-4 few TRBD1 TRBV4-3 CASSHLRGQSEKLFF TGCGCCAGCAGCCACCTCAGGGGGCAGAGTGAAAAACTGTTTTTT
TRBJ2-5 many NA TRBV10-1 CASSEARQETQYF TGCGCCAGCAGTGAGGCCAGACAAGAGACCCAGTACTTC
TRBJ1-1 many TRBD1 TRBV9 CASSVVQGASTEAFF TGTGCCAGCAGCGTAGTCCAGGGGGCGAGTACTGAAGCTTTCTTT
TRBJ2-3 NA TRBD2 TRBV7-2 CASSKRTSGDRTDTQYF TGTGCCAGCAGCAAACGGACTAGCGGGGACCGCACAGATACGCAGTATTTT
TRBJ2-2 NA TRBD2 TRBV28 CATTSDTTGELFF TGTGCCACTACTAGCGATACCACCGGGGAGCTGTTTTTT
TRBJ2-1 few NA TRBV5-1 CASSLTTSSGPNEQFF TGCGCCAGCAGCTTAACTACTAGCTCCGGGCCCAATGAGCAGTTCTTC
TRBJ2-6 few NA TRBV2 CASSKVSGANVLTF TGTGCCAGCAGCAAGGTCTCTGGGGCCAACGTCCTGACTTTC
TRBJ2-7 NA TRBD1 TRBV18 CASTRNRDRGEQYF TGTGCCAGCACAAGAAACCGGGACAGGGGCGAGCAGTACTTC
TRBJ2-2 NA TRBD2 TRBV6-1 CASSFTRLAGGTGELFF TGTGCCAGCAGTTTTACCCGACTGGCGGGGGGCACCGGGGAGCTGTTTTTT
TRBJ2-3 few TRBD1 TRBV7-9 CASSLKGTGGADTQYF TGTGCCAGCAGCTTAAAAGGGACAGGGGGAGCAGATACGCAGTATTTT
TRBJ1-4 NA NA TRBV5-1 CASSLGTARVELFF TGCGCCAGCAGCCTGGGCACAGCCCGGGTCGAACTGTTTTTT
TRBJ1-1 few NA TRBV20-1 CSALDSRMNTEAFF TGCAGTGCGCTAGACAGCCGCATGAACACTGAAGCTTTCTTT
TRBJ2-2 NA TRBD1 TRBV4-3 CASSFQDRVLTGELFF TGCGCCAGCAGCTTCCAGGACAGGGTCCTTACCGGGGAGCTGTTTTTT
TRBJ2-3 NA NA TRBV9 CASSVVGGAGDTQYF TGTGCCAGCAGCGTAGTGGGGGGGGCCGGAGATACGCAGTATTTT
TRBJ2-5 few NA TRBV20-1 CSATPTRVSFETQYF TGCAGTGCTACACCCACTAGAGTGAGTTTCGAGACCCAGTACTTC
TRBJ2-5 many TRBD2 TRBV7-6 CASSFGGGNQETQYF TGTGCCAGCAGCTTTGGCGGGGGGAACCAAGAGACCCAGTACTTC
TRBJ1-2 few NA TRBV6-5 CASSYSENYGYTF TGTGCCAGCAGTTACTCGGAAAACTATGGCTACACCTTC
TRBJ2-5 NA NA TRBV15 CATNPRGAWETQYF TGTGCCACCAATCCCCGGGGGGCGTGGGAGACCCAGTACTTC
TRBJ1-2 few NA TRBV2 CASSESNYGYTF TGTGCCAGCAGTGAGAGTAACTATGGCTACACCTTC
TRBJ2-2 NA NA TRBV7-8 CASSLSTRHTGELFF TGTGCCAGCAGCTTAAGTACTAGACACACCGGGGAGCTGTTTTTT
TRBJ1-4 few TRBD1 TRBV20-1 CSASPRGTTRVKLFF TGCAGTGCTAGTCCCAGGGGGACGACGAGGGTAAAACTGTTTTTT
TRBJ2-2 few NA TRBV7-9 CAAGANTGELFF TGTGCCGCTGGAGCGAACACCGGGGAGCTGTTTTTT
TRBJ2-3 NA NA TRBV6-2/TRBV6-3 CASSYLEDSDTQYF TGTGCCAGCAGTTATCTGGAGGACTCAGATACGCAGTATTTT
TRBJ2-7 NA NA TRBV12-3/TRBV12-4 CASSRQFSYEQYF TGTGCCAGCAGTCGACAGTTCTCCTACGAGCAGTACTTC
TRBJ1-2 few TRBD1 TRBV7-9 CASSLNSGTGVTGYGYTF TGTGCCAGCAGCCTAAATTCTGGGACAGGGGTTACTGGCTATGGCTACACCTTC
TRBJ2-3 few TRBD2 TRBV6-5 CASSYGAGGAGDTQYF TGTGCCAGCAGTTATGGGGCGGGGGGCGCCGGAGATACGCAGTATTTT
TRBJ1-5 many TRBD1 TRBV6-2/TRBV6-3 CASTYGGQGSNQPQHF TGTGCCAGCACCTATGGAGGACAGGGAAGCAATCAGCCCCAGCATTTT
TRBJ2-2 few TRBD1 TRBV11-2 CASSFPGQINTGELFF TGTGCCAGCAGCTTTCCGGGACAGATCAACACCGGGGAGCTGTTTTTT
TRBJ1-2 few NA TRBV5-6 CASSLVAASNYGYTF TGTGCCAGCAGCTTGGTTGCAGCTTCTAACTATGGCTACACCTTC
TRBJ2-1 few NA TRBV6-1 CASSEGGGQQFF TGTGCCAGCAGTGAAGGAGGGGGGCAGCAGTTCTTC
TRBJ2-2 many NA TRBV7-9 CASVGTSSNTGELFF TGTGCCAGCGTAGGGACAAGTTCGAACACCGGGGAGCTGTTTTTT
TRBJ1-4 NA NA TRBV6-2/TRBV6-3 CASSYVDLATNEKLFF TGTGCCAGCAGTTACGTGGACTTGGCAACTAATGAAAAACTGTTTTTT
TRBJ2-4 NA NA TRBV3-1 CASSQDFWAGKNIQYF TGTGCCAGCAGCCAAGATTTCTGGGCAGGGAAAAACATTCAGTACTTC
TRBJ1-1 few NA TRBV10-3 CAISRDAGSEAFF TGTGCCATCAGCCGGGACGCCGGGTCTGAAGCTTTCTTT
TRBJ1-6 once NA TRBV12-3/TRBV12-4 CASTFSSGSPLHF TGTGCCAGCACCTTCTCTTCGGGTTCACCCCTCCACTTT
TRBJ2-7 NA NA TRBV7-2 CASSLESGTLTEQYF TGTGCCAGCAGCTTAGAGTCAGGGACCCTGACGGAGCAGTACTTC
TRBJ1-3 many TRBD1 TRBV30 CAWSWQGAIGISGNTIYF TGTGCCTGGAGTTGGCAGGGGGCGATTGGAATCTCTGGAAACACCATATATTTT
TRBJ1-1 few NA TRBV20-1 CSASRRGNTEAFF TGCAGTGCTAGTCGGCGGGGGAACACTGAAGCTTTCTTT
TRBJ2-5 many NA TRBV6-5 CASRRDRETQYF TGTGCCAGCAGGAGGGATAGAGAGACCCAGTACTTC
TRBJ2-7 NA TRBD2 TRBV5-4 CASSLEAGGPEKPGYEQYF TGTGCCAGCAGCTTGGAAGCGGGGGGGCCTGAGAAACCGGGATACGAGCAGTACTTC
TRBJ1-2 few NA TRBV6-5 CASSYRRGGEVVGYTF TGTGCCAGCAGTTACCGCCGGGGGGGAGAGGTCGTTGGCTACACCTTC
TRBJ2-6 NA TRBD1 TRBV25-1 CASSFRTGSSGANVLTF TGTGCCAGCAGTTTCAGGACAGGAAGCTCTGGGGCCAACGTCCTGACTTTC
TRBJ2-3 many NA TRBV9 CASSANHRASDTQYF TGTGCCAGCAGCGCAAATCACCGGGCCTCAGATACGCAGTATTTT
TRBJ2-5 many NA TRBV5-4 CASSLAGLETQYF TGTGCCAGCAGCTTGGCTGGGTTAGAGACCCAGTACTTC
TRBJ1-2 medium-sized NA TRBV12-3/TRBV12-4 CASSLISLANYGYTF TGTGCCAGCAGTTTAATCTCCCTAGCTAACTATGGCTACACCTTC